The next 10 T cell receptor beta chains were all read from a single sample in a study of shared clonotypes between healthy human individuals (dated by TCRdb to the early 2020s). To prepare the library, the immunoSEQ multiplex PCR assay was applied. Entries here come from immuneACCESS through TCRdb and include only in-frame sequences with V and J called. Some clones fail to appear in such tables; in the studies checked, an unresolved V gene covers under half of the shortfall, and the cause of the remainder is unknown. Counted in this sample were roughly 2.1 million clones; roughly 91% of them appeared once. The ten largest account for more than 1.5% of the sample. For the CD8 naive samples, CD45RO-negative cells were positively selected for CCR7, yielding a CD45RA+CCR7+ population from which TemRA cells were excluded. The sample comprised naive CD8+ T cells from PBMCs. The sample's cell subset or site label is to be understood as: CD45RA+CCR7+. The origin of the receptors is a man aged 18 to 30 in good health. Some clones in this sample may be carry-over from other donors' samples.

This chain uses TRBV4-3 with TRBJ2-7; 10 nucleotides match TRBD1. Trimming cost V 0 bases and J 6 bases; bases outside gene matches: 8. The CDR3 totals 16 residues. In germline, CDR1 is LGHNA, CDR2 YSLEER. The CDR3 DNA reads TGCGCCAGCAGCCAAGATCTTGGCTGGACAGGGGGCGAGCAGTACTTC. It yields the protein CASSQDLGWTGGEQYF.

The CDR3 loop reads CASSPPSGSWVGQYF. The CDR3 DNA reads as TGTGCCAGCAGCCCCCCTAGCGGGAGTTGGGTAGGGCAGTATTTT. This chain uses TRBV11-2 with TRBJ2-3, with 10 nucleotides matching TRBD2. V shed 5 bases, J shed 11 bases, and the junction held 13 bases outside the gene matches. The CDR3 sequence is 15 residues long. The germline CDR1 and CDR2 sequences are SGHAT and FQNNGV. Supplemented by reference TRBV11-2 and TRBJ2-3, the full variable domain reads EAGVAQSPRYKIIEKRQSVAFWCNPISGHATLYWYQQILGQGPKLLIQFQNNGVVDDSQLPKDRFSAERLKGVDSTLKIQPAKLEDSAVYLCASSPPSGSWVGQYFGPGTRLTVL.

The chain joins TRBV4-1 to TRBJ1-1; weak D call: TRBD1 (5 bases). V dropped 7 bases and J dropped 6 bases, with 21 bases sitting between them. This CDR3 is 15 amino acids long. Germline V gene lookup returns CDR1 MGHRA and CDR2 YSYEKL. CDR3 sequence: CASTPDARVGAEAFF. In nucleotides, the CDR3 is TGCGCCAGCACCCCAGACGCCAGGGTGGGGGCTGAAGCTTTCTTT.

This clone was recorded a few times. This sequence joins TRBV28 and TRBJ1-1; D possibly corresponds to TRBD1 (5 bases). CDR3 length: 13 amino acids. The germline CDR1 and CDR2 sequences are MDHEN and SYDVKM. V was clipped by 11 bases and J by 1 base, with 14 bases between them. CDR3 in amino acids: CAGGGLTNTEAFF. CDR3 in DNA: TGTGCCGGTGGGGGACTGACGAACACTGAAGCTTTCTTT.

With respect to this clone: Other DNA sequences within the sample encode an identical CDR3. The rearrangement uses TRBV27 and TRBJ2-1; a weak D match, TRBD2 (6 bases). The ends were cut back, 3 bases at V and 1 base at J, with 7 bases in the middle. The germline V gene has CDR1 MNHEY and CDR2 SMNVEV (reference sequence). The CDR3 totals 14 residues. The CDR3 protein is CASSFSGSYNEQFF. The CDR3 DNA sequence: TGTGCCAGCAGTTTTAGCGGATCCTACAATGAGCAGTTCTTC.

The chain employs TRBV7-9 and TRBJ2-7; 7 bases fit TRBD2. CDR1 is SEHNR, CDR2 FQNEAQ, per germline (reference sequence). V was clipped by 6 bases and J by 5 bases; unmatched bases: 7. CDR3 length equals 13 residues. CDR3 sequence: CASSPVGGNEQYF. CDR3 nucleotide sequence: TGTGCCAGCAGTCCCGTGGGGGGGAACGAGCAGTACTTC.

This clone has a handful of counts. The chain's CDR3 is CASSLDPGTLNTEAFF. The CDR3 region has the DNA TGTGCCAGCAGCTTAGACCCCGGGACACTCAACACTGAAGCTTTCTTT. V usage is TRBV7-8 and J usage is TRBJ1-1; weak D call: TRBD1 (6 bases). The length of the CDR3 is 16 residues. V dropped 1 base and J dropped 2 bases, with 14 bases sitting between them. The germline V gene has CDR1 SGHVS and CDR2 FQNEAQ.

This clone appeared a single time. The V gene is TRBV4-1, the J gene TRBJ2-5; weak D call: TRBD2 (6 bases). Trimming removed 0 bases from V and 2 bases from J, with 10 bases in between. Germline V gene data show CDR1 as MGHRA and CDR2 as YSYEKL. The CDR3 consists of 15 residues. CDR3 nucleotides: TGCGCCAGCAGCCAAGACCGGCTAGCGCAAGAGACCCAGTACTTC. Protein sequence: CASSQDRLAQETQYF.

This rearrangement joins TRBV19 to TRBJ1-2; D gene uncertain. This CDR3 has 13 amino acids. V gave up 7 bases and J gave up 0 bases, with 9 bases separating them. Germline V CDR1 and CDR2: LNHDA, SQIVND (reference sequence). CDR3 amino acids: CASKQRANYGYTF. CDR3 sequence (DNA): TGTGCCAGTAAGCAGCGAGCTAACTATGGCTACACCTTC.

This sequence joins TRBV30 and TRBJ2-7, with TRBD2 as a possible D gene (5 bases). V gave up 0 bases and J gave up 0 bases, with 15 bases separating them. The CDR3 runs to 16 residues. Per germline, CDR1 GTSNPN and CDR2 SVGIG (reference sequence). CDR3 DNA: TGTGCCTGGAGTGTACTCGTGAGGGCCAGCTCCTACGAGCAGTACTTC. Amino acids: CAWSVLVRASSYEQYF. Combining the CDR3 with reference TRBV30 and TRBJ2-7 gives the whole variable domain SQTIHQWPATLVQPVGSPLSLECTVEGTSNPNLYWYRQAAGRGLQLLFYSVGIGQISSEVPQNLSASRPQDRQFILSSKKLLLSDSGFYLCAWSVLVRASSYEQYFGPGTRLTVT.